This T cell receptor beta chain originates from a study of blood T cell repertoires in COVID-19. This CDR3 has 15 residues. The J segment lost 0 bases and the V segment lost 3 bases, leaving 3 bases of the junction unmatched. Per the germline V gene, CDR1 is LNHDA and CDR2 is SQIVND (reference sequence). Original data processing: Estimation of nucleated cell counts was performed using reference gene primer amplification. Here immunoSEQ multiplex PCR was the method, and the copy in TCRdb shows in-frame clones only, minus some. The D gene and trimming were derived from the DNA, and the V and J assignments and clone size from that table. The table records a few hundred thousand clones, 90% of them present only once. Grouping used clinical history reported by participants in a survey and questionnaire.

Sequences were obtained from PBMCs or T cells enriched from blood (not recorded which). The rearrangement joins TRBV19 to TRBJ2-7; 9 nucleotides agree with TRBD2. The source of this sequence is a young woman with acute COVID-19. The DNA of the CDR3 is TGTGCCAGTAGTATTAGCGGGAGCCCCTCCTACGAGCAGTACTTC. This sequence encodes CASSISGSPSYEQYF. Variable domain in full (rest from reference TRBV19 and TRBJ2-7): DGGITQSPKYLFRKEGQNVTLSCEQNLNHDAMYWYRQDPGQGLRLIYYSQIVNDFQKGDIAEGYSVSREKKESFPLTVTSAQKNPTAFYLCASSISGSPSYEQYFGPGTRLTVT.